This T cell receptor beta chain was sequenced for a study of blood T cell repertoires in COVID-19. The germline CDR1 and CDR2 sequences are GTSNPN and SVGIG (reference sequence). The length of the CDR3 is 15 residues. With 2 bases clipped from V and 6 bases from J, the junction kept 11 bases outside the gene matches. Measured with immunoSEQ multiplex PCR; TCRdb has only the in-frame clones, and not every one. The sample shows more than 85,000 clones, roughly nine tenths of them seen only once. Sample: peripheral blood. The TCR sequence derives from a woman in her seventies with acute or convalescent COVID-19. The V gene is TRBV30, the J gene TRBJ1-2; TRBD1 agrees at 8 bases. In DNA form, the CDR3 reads TGTGCCTGGAGTTTTCCGGGACAGGCGAACCATGGCTACACCTTC. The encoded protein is CAWSFPGQANHGYTF. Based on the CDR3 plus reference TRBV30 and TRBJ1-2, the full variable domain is SQTIHQWPATLVQPVGSPLSLECTVEGTSNPNLYWYRQAAGRGLQLLFYSVGIGQISSEVPQNLSASRPQDRQFILSSKKLLLSDSGFYLCAWSFPGQANHGYTFGSGTRLTVV.